This record covers a single T cell receptor beta chain. The junction departs from germline at one end; a sequencing error may be responsible. Synthesis of TCR beta cDNA was carried out from about 540 ng total RNA with a constant-region primer. Libraries covering TCR beta were generated through three nested multiplex PCR rounds (using a slightly modified ARM-PCR). Rounds one and two of PCR, each of around 9 cycles, were primed with TRBV1-TRBV30 forward primers and a C-beta reverse primer. Each CDR3 protein gets one entry after TCRdb re-called the multiplex PCR reads with MiXCR. In the table there are around 79,000 distinct CDR3 sequences, under 75% of which are singletons. The sample originates from a study of tumor-infiltrating lymphocytes in primary liver carcinoma. Per the germline V gene, CDR1 is SSHAT and CDR2 is FNYEAQ (reference sequence). The CDR3 runs to 13 residues. The tissue used was unsorted bulk material of about 19-33 mg. RNA and DNA were co-extracted from it with the AllPrep DNA/RNA mini kit.

The clonotype originates from a man between 35 and 55 years old with primary liver carcinoma and hepatitis B virus infection. This chain links TRBV7-7 with TRBJ2-1; D perhaps matches TRBD1 (5 bases). Sequenced: tumor-adjacent normal liver tissue. The chain's CDR3 is CASSLGQSSEQFF. DNA of the CDR3: TGTGCTAGCAGCTTAGGACAATCTAGTGAGCAGTTCTTC.